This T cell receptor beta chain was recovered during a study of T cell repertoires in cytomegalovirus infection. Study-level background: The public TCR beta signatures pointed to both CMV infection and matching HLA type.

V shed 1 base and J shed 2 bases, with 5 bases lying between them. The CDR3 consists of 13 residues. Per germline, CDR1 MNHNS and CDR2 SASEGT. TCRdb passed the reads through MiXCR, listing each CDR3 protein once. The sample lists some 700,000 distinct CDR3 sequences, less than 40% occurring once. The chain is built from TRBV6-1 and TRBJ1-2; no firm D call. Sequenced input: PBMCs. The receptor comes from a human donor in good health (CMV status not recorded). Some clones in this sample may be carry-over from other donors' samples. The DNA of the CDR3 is TGTGCCAGCAGTGAAGTAGCAAACTATGGCTACACCTTC. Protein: CASSEVANYGYTF.